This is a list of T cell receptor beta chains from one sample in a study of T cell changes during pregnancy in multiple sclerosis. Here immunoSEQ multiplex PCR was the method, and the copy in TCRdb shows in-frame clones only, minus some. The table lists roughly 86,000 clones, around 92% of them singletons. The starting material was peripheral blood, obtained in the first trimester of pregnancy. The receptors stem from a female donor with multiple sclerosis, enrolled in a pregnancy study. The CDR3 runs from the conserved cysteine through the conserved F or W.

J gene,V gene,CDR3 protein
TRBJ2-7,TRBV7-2,CASSLRDYEQYF
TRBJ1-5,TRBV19,CASRQGAYSNQPQHF
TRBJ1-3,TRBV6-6,CASLLGTGDGNTIYF
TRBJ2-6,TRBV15,CATSRSGTWSSGANVLTF
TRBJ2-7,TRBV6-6,CASSRQSDYEQYF
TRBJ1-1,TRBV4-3,CASSQDPQGASTEAFF
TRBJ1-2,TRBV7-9,CASSVDRDYGYTF
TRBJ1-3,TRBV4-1,CASSQIDLGFSGNTIYF
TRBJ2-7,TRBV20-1,CSAGTREQYF
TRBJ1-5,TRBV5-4,CASSLERDQPQHF
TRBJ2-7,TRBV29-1,CSVGGGTGGIYEQYF
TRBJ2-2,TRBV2,CASSVLNQGLATGELFF
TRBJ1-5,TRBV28,CASSLSRGPTNQPQHF
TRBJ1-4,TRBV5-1,CASSLGGFNEKLFF
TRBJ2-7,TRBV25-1,CASGRGSSGEQYF